The T cell receptor beta chain under discussion was sequenced for a study of cytomegalovirus exposure and HLA in healthy donors. The CDR3 sequence is 16 residues long. Trimming removed 6 bases from V and 7 bases from J; junction bases left unmatched: 14. Germline V gene sequence: CDR1 MDHEN, CDR2 SYDVKM. Regarding the study as a whole: Earlier findings revealed that most TCR beta V segments proved productive either about 87% or about 30% of the time.

At sampling all donors were nominally healthy, likely with unrecorded immune exposures. As regards this clone: Antigen: not known.

This PCR relied on a set of 60 Vbeta primers and 13 Jbeta primers. Generated by immunoSEQ multiplex PCR, the TCRdb table keeps only in-frame clones and is missing some. The sample holds more than 90,000 clones; 81% are singletons and the top ten take approximately 4.2%. Source material: PBMCs. This sequence originates from a woman between 70 and 85 years old in good health and CMV-seropositive. This sequence joins TRBV28 and TRBJ2-1; 8 bases are shared with TRBD1. Here the CDR3 reads CASRTERTGKRNEQFF. As DNA, the CDR3 is TGTGCCAGCAGGACCGAACGGACAGGGAAAAGGAATGAGCAGTTCTTC.